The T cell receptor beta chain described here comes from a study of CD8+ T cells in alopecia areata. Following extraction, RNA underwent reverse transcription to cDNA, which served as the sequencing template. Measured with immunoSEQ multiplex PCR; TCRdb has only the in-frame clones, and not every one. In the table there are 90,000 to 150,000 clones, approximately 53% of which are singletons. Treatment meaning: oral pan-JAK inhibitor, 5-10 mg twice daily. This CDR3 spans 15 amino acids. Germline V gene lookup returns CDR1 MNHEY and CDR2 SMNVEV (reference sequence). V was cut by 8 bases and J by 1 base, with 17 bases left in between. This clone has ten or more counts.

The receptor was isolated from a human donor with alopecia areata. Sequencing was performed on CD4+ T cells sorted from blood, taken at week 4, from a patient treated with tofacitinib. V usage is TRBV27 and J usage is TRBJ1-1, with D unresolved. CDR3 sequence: CASLRSREGNTEAFF. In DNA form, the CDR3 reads TGTGCCAGCCTAAGATCGAGAGAGGGGAACACTGAAGCTTTCTTT.